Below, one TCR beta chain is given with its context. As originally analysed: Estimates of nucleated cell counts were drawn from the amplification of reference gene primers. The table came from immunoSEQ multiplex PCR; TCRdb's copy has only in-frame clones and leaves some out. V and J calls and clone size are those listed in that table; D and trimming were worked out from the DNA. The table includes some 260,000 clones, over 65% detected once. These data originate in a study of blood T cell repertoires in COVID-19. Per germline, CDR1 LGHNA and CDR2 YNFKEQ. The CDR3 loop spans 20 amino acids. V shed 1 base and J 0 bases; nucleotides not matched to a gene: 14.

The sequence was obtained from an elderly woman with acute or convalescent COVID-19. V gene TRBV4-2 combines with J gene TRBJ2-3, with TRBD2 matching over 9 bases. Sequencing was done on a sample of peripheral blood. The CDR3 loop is CASSQVVGGGAVRSTDTQYF. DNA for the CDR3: TGTGCCAGCAGCCAAGTTGTAGGCGGGGGGGCCGTTCGTAGCACAGATACGCAGTATTTT.